This section outlines one T cell receptor beta chain sequence together with its context. Germline V CDR1 and CDR2: SGHRS, YFSETQ. There are 13 residues in the CDR3. The V end was cut by 0 bases, the J end by 9 bases, with 13 bases between. CD8+ and CD4+ T cells taken from blood had their TCR beta sequenced. This entry is derived from a study of CD8 T cells in Susac syndrome. RNA amounts of 0.5 to 1 ug underwent reverse transcription with random hexamers. TCRdb re-called the immunoSEQ multiplex PCR reads with MiXCR, one entry per CDR3 protein. Altogether approximately 150,000 distinct CDR3 sequences are present, 93% being singletons, with the ten largest covering 0.13%.

The sample taken for sequencing was CD4+ T cells from PBMCs. This chain links TRBV5-1 with TRBJ2-7, with D perhaps matching TRBD1 (5 bases). This receptor was obtained from a human donor in good health. The CDR3 loop is CASSLGLETGQYF. In DNA, the CDR3 is TGCGCCAGCAGCTTGGGGTTGGAAACAGGGCAGTACTTC.